The sequence of this T cell receptor (beta chain) was determined in a study of PD-1 blockade in classical Hodgkin lymphoma. CDR1 is MNHNY and CDR2 is SVGAGI in the germline V gene (reference sequence). The CDR3 loop spans 13 amino acids. Trimming cost V 0 bases and J 0 bases, with 2 bases left between them. Time point reported: cycle 4 day 1 (C4D1), after about 6 weeks of nivolumab. Every patient relapsed after autologous stem cell transplantation, and brentuximab vedotin exposure varied. Using immunoSEQ multiplex PCR, the repertoire was profiled, and TCRdb retains in-frame clones only, with some absent. The table shows some 93,000 clones, with approximately 78% occurring only once. There are a few counts of this clone. Other DNA sequences in this specimen translate into the identical CDR3.

Sequenced material: peripheral blood mononuclear cells (PBMCs), taken before the fourth cycle of nivolumab. The V and J genes are TRBV6-6 and TRBJ1-2; no clear D. The receptor was derived from a human donor with classical Hodgkin lymphoma. The CDR3 nucleotides read TGTGCCAGCAGTTACTCAGCTAACTATGGCTACACCTTC. Protein: CASSYSANYGYTF.